These 28 T cell receptor beta chains were all obtained from the same sample, sequenced in a study of T cells in Graves' hyperthyroidism and ophthalmopathy. Template material for amplifying TCR beta CDR3 regions consisted of RNA transcripts. First-round RT-PCR of the TCR CDR3 relied on the HTBI primer set. One entry per CDR3 protein results from TCRdb running MiXCR on the multiplex PCR reads. Among 300,000 to 400,000 distinct CDR3 sequences listed, about 20% were seen once. Sequenced sample: blood. These receptors originate from a woman aged 50 to 60 with Graves' hyperthyroidism.

Only a few counts were recorded for this clonotype. The conserved phenylalanine or tryptophan normally closing the CDR3 is absent here, so this likely arose from a read error. The chain employs TRBV28 and TRBJ1-2; D remains unclear. Germline assignment: CDR1 MDHEN and CDR2 SYDVKM. V was cut by 4 bases and J by 4 bases, with 10 bases left in between. This CDR3 is 13 amino acids long. CDR3 loop: CASSSGGGYGYTL. CDR3 nucleotides: TGTGCCAGCAGTTCCGGCGGAGGCTATGGCTACACCCTC.

This clonotype was recorded at least ten times. The chain carries TRBV2 and TRBJ1-1, with D possibly TRBD1 on 6 matching bases. Germline V CDR1 and CDR2: SNHLY, FYNNEI. The CDR3 sequence is 15 residues long. V lost 8 bases to trimming and J lost 0 bases, with 16 bases between them. CDR3 DNA sequence: TGTGCCAGCGGGGGACCGGGGGGCCTGAACACTGAAGCTTTCTTT. Translation: CASGGPGGLNTEAFF.

This clonotype was recorded many times. At one of its ends the junction is not consistent with the germline gene, which may arise from a read error. This rearrangement joins TRBV6-5 to TRBJ2-1; 8 nucleotides align to TRBD2. CDR3 length: 18 amino acids. Looked up from germline, CDR1 is MNHEY and CDR2 is SVGAGI. The CDR3: CASSYSILAVGENNEQFF. CDR3 in DNA: TGTGCCAGCAGCTACTCGATACTAGCGGTTGGTGAGAACAATGAGCAGTTCTTC.

V usage is TRBV7-3 and J usage is TRBJ1-1, with D maybe TRBD1 (5 bases). The CDR3 extends over 13 amino acids. V shed 3 bases and J shed 6 bases, with 11 bases lying between them. The germline CDR1 and CDR2 sequences are SGHTA and FQGTGA. The CDR3 sequence is CASSFGGVAEAFF. The CDR3 coding sequence is TGTGCCAGCAGCTTTGGGGGGGTCGCTGAAGCTTTCTTT.

This clonotype was found many times. This chain links TRBV5-1 with TRBJ1-5, with D maybe TRBD1 (6 bases). Trimming cost V 0 bases and J 7 bases, with 11 bases left between them. Germline CDR1 is SGHRS and CDR2 is YFSETQ. This CDR3 is built from 14 residues. The CDR3 DNA is TGCGCCAGCAGCTTGGGTCAGGGGCAACAGCCCCAGCATTTT. Translation: CASSLGQGQQPQHF.

The J gene is TRBJ1-5, the V gene TRBV19; 8 bases align to TRBD1. CDR3 length equals 14 residues. With V trimmed by 9 bases and J by 5 bases, 9 bases remained unmatched. Germline CDR1 and CDR2: LNHDA and SQIVND (reference sequence). CDR3 bases: TGTGCCAGCCGCCCGGACAGGGACTATCAGCCCCAGCATTTT. Translating gives CASRPDRDYQPQHF.

The CDR3 sequence: CASTLAGGDNEQFF. CDR3 nucleotides: TGTGCCAGCACCCTAGCGGGAGGGGACAATGAGCAGTTCTTC. This rearrangement joins TRBV7-9 to TRBJ2-1; 12 bases agree with TRBD2. V lost 7 bases to trimming and J lost 5 bases; unmatched junction nucleotides: 3. CDR1 and CDR2 from the germline V gene are SEHNR and FQNEAQ (reference sequence). This CDR3 comprises 14 residues.

This sequence joins TRBV5-4 and TRBJ2-5; 10 nucleotides line up with TRBD2. The V gene end was trimmed by 4 bases and the J gene end by 4 bases; junction bases not matched to a gene: 1. Germline V gene sequence: CDR1 SGHNT, CDR2 YYREEE (reference sequence). The CDR3 sequence is 13 residues long. CDR3 sequence reads: CASSVAGGETQYF. CDR3 DNA sequence: TGTGCCAGCAGCGTAGCGGGAGGAGAGACCCAGTACTTC. Looking up the rest from reference TRBV5-4 and TRBJ2-5 gives the full variable domain: ETGVTQSPTHLIKTRGQQVTLRCSSQSGHNTVSWYQQALGQGPQFIFQYYREEENGRGNFPPRFSGLQFPNYSSELNVNALELDDSALYLCASSVAGGETQYFGPGTRLLVL.

CDR3 loop: CASSLAGGPFYEQYV. CDR3 DNA: TGTGCCAGCAGCTTAGCGGGGGGTCCCTTCTACGAGCAGTACGTC. The rearrangement links TRBV11-1 to TRBJ2-7, with D perhaps TRBD2 (6 bases). This CDR3 spans 15 amino acids. V shed 0 bases and J shed 3 bases, with 12 bases lying between them. Germline CDR1 is SGHAT and CDR2 is FQDESV (reference sequence).

This clonotype was recorded many times. V usage is TRBV11-2 and J usage is TRBJ2-5; perhaps TRBD1 as D (6 bases). The CDR3 is made up of 14 amino acids. CDR1 and CDR2 (germline): SGHAT, FQNNGV. Deletions cut 5 bases from V and 5 bases from J, with 15 bases between. Here the CDR3 reads CASSPYRDGETQYF. DNA for the CDR3: TGTGCCAGCAGCCCATACAGGGATGGGGAGACCCAGTACTTC.

The chain carries TRBV7-8 and TRBJ1-1; weak D call: TRBD1 (5 bases). The length of the CDR3 is 16 residues. CDR1 SGHVS and CDR2 FQNEAQ come from the germline V gene. V was cut by 5 bases and J by 3 bases, with 19 bases left in between. The CDR3: CASSVRGGGGDTEAFF. In nucleotides, the CDR3 is TGTGCCAGCAGCGTGCGGGGGGGGGGAGGCGACACTGAAGCTTTCTTT.

The chain has TRBV12-3 or TRBV12-4 and TRBJ2-3, with 8 bases that match TRBD1. The CDR3 covers 17 residues. V lost 1 base to trimming and J lost 6 bases; unmatched junction nucleotides: 12. The CDR3 DNA sequence: TGTGCCAGCAGTTTAGGGGGGGCACGGGGACAGGATGATACGCAGTATTTT. Protein: CASSLGGARGQDDTQYF.

As for this clonotype: This could be a read error, since a much larger clone is one nucleotide away. The chain carries TRBV13 and TRBJ2-3; possible D gene TRBD1, 5 bases. Per germline, CDR1 PRHDT and CDR2 FYEKMQ (reference sequence). Trimming took off 6 bases at V and 3 bases at J, with 13 bases between the two ends. The CDR3 covers 14 residues. CDR3 DNA: TGTGCCAGCAGTTCCAAGGGGTGGACAGATACGCAGTATTTT. Its protein product is CASSSKGWTDTQYF.

J is TRBJ1-1 and V is TRBV29-1, with D uncertain. Germline V gives CDR1 SQVTM, CDR2 ANQGSEA. The length of the CDR3 is 16 residues. V lost 6 bases and J 0 bases, leaving 20 bases between the germline ends. This chain's CDR3 is CSVNAAEGRMNTEAFF. The CDR3, as DNA: TGCAGCGTCAATGCCGCGGAGGGTAGGATGAACACTGAAGCTTTCTTT. The full variable domain, in which reference TRBV29-1 and TRBJ1-1 provide the parts outside the CDR3, is SAVISQKPSRDICQRGTSLTIQCQVDSQVTMMFWYRQQPGQSLTLIATANQGSEATYESGFVIDKFPISRPNLTFSTLTVSNMSPEDSSIYLCSVNAAEGRMNTEAFFGQGTRLTVV.

This clonotype has more than one count but fewer than ten. This chain links TRBV7-9 with TRBJ1-4, with D possibly TRBD1 on 6 matching bases. The CDR3 extends over 14 amino acids. CDR1 SEHNR and CDR2 FQNEAQ come from the germline V gene (reference sequence). Deletions cut 5 bases from V and 12 bases from J, with 19 bases between. DNA for the CDR3: TGTGCCAGCAGCGTCGGGACACTGGGAAAAGAACTGTTTTTT. It codes for CASSVGTLGKELFF. The full variable domain, its missing parts supplied by reference TRBV7-9 and TRBJ1-4, is DTGVSQNPRHKITKRGQNVTFRCDPISEHNRLYWYRQTLGQGPEFLTYFQNEAQLEKSRLLSDRFSAERPKGSFSTLEIQRTEQGDSAMYLCASSVGTLGKELFFGSGTQLSVL.

The J gene is TRBJ2-2, the V gene TRBV7-2; no clear D. The CDR3 is 15 amino acids. The germline CDR1 and CDR2 sequences are SGHTA and FQGNSA. Trimming shortened V by 5 bases and J by 0 bases, and 10 bases separated the two germline ends. In DNA, the CDR3 is TGTGCCAGCAGCGTTGTAAGGGCGAACACCGGGGAGCTGTTTTTT. Amino acids: CASSVVRANTGELFF.

The V call is TRBV13, the J call TRBJ1-6; D not resolved. V was clipped by 0 bases and J by 7 bases, with 7 bases between them. Germline V CDR1 and CDR2: PRHDT, FYEKMQ (reference sequence). This CDR3 region has 14 residues. CDR3 loop: CASSLGAANSPLHF. Written as DNA, the CDR3 is TGTGCCAGCAGCTTAGGGGCGGCCAATTCACCCCTCCACTTT.

This clonotype was counted a few times. This rearrangement joins TRBV5-5 to TRBJ2-5, with TRBD1 matching 10 bases. Germline V gives CDR1 SGHKS, CDR2 YYEKEE (reference sequence). Trimming cost V 3 bases and J 4 bases; bases outside gene matches: 6. This CDR3 has 15 residues. The CDR3: CASSSEGQGVETQYF. In nucleotides, the CDR3 is TGTGCCAGCAGCTCAGAAGGACAGGGGGTAGAGACCCAGTACTTC. The full variable domain, its missing parts supplied by reference TRBV5-5 and TRBJ2-5, is DAGVTQSPTHLIKTRGQQVTLRCSPISGHKSVSWYQQVLGQGPQFIFQYYEKEERGRGNFPDRFSARQFPNYSSELNVNALLLGDSALYLCASSSEGQGVETQYFGPGTRLLVL.

CDR3 in DNA: TGTGCCAGCAGCCAACTAGCGGAGGTACAAGAGACCCAGTACTTC. This gives the protein CASSQLAEVQETQYF. The V gene is TRBV7-3, the J gene TRBJ2-5, with 8 bases lining up with TRBD2. The ends lost 5 bases at V and 2 bases at J; junction bases unmatched: 7. Germline V lookup: CDR1 SGHTA, CDR2 FQGTGA. CDR3 length equals 15 residues. The full variable domain, in which reference TRBV7-3 and TRBJ2-5 provide the parts outside the CDR3, is GAGVSQTPSNKVTEKGKYVELRCDPISGHTALYWYRQSLGQGPEFLIYFQGTGAADDSGLPNDRFFAVRPEGSVSTLKIQRTERGDSAVYLCASSQLAEVQETQYFGPGTRLLVL.

This clonotype was seen repeatedly, ten times or more. The CDR3 here is CSAPKPGGNEQFF. CDR3 DNA sequence: TGCAGTGCTCCAAAACCGGGGGGCAATGAGCAGTTCTTC. J is TRBJ2-1 and V is TRBV20-1; 7 bases align to TRBD2. V was pared by 5 bases and J by 6 bases, with 7 bases of the junction left unmatched. CDR3 length equals 13 residues. CDR1 DFQATT and CDR2 SNEGSKA come from the germline V gene (reference sequence).

This clonotype was counted at least ten times. V is TRBV3-1 and J is TRBJ2-1, with 9 positions matching TRBD2. The V gene end was trimmed by 1 base and the J gene end by 1 base; junction bases not matched to a gene: 5. The CDR3 runs 17 residues. CDR1 LGHDT and CDR2 YNNKEL come from the germline V gene (reference sequence). The CDR3 DNA reads as TGTGCCAGCAGCCAAGGAGTTAGCGGGGGATCCTACAATGAGCAGTTCTTC. Its translation is CASSQGVSGGSYNEQFF.

The J gene is TRBJ2-3, the V gene TRBV18, with D hard to call. The CDR3 contains 14 residues. Germline CDR1 reads KGHSH; CDR2 reads LQKENI. V lost 3 bases and J 2 bases, leaving 9 bases between the germline ends. The CDR3: CASSPGRLTDTQYF. CDR3 bases: TGTGCCAGCTCACCTGGACGCCTCACAGATACGCAGTATTTT. Filled out from reference TRBV18 and TRBJ2-3, the complete variable domain reads NAGVMQNPRHLVRRRGQEARLRCSPMKGHSHVYWYRQLPEEGLKFMVYLQKENIIDESGMPKERFSAEFPKEGPSILRIQQVVRGDSAAYFCASSPGRLTDTQYFGPGTRLTVL.

This clonotype was picked up many times. The CDR3 loop reads CASSLESGGPAFF. CDR3 DNA: TGTGCCAGCAGTTTAGAATCAGGCGGCCCGGCTTTCTTT. This rearrangement joins TRBV12-3 or TRBV12-4 to TRBJ1-1, with unresolved D. With 1 base removed from V and 11 bases from J, the gap between germline ends came to 14 bases. The CDR3 runs to 13 residues.

A few counts support this clonotype. The chain is built from TRBV5-1 and TRBJ2-5, with D maybe TRBD1 (6 bases). Trimming took off 0 bases at V and 5 bases at J, with 17 bases between the two ends. The CDR3 has 16 residues. Germline V gene data show CDR1 as SGHRS and CDR2 as YFSETQ. Here the CDR3 DNA reads TGCGCCAGCAGCTTGGGGGTCAACCCAAGGGGGGAGACCCAGTACTTC. Encoded protein: CASSLGVNPRGETQYF.

This clonotype was counted only a few times. This CDR3 is CASSSPTSVASTGELFF. The CDR3 nucleotides are TGTGCCAGTTCCTCCCCTACTAGCGTTGCTTCCACCGGGGAGCTGTTTTTT. This rearrangement joins TRBV25-1 to TRBJ2-2; 7 bases agree with TRBD2. In germline, CDR1 is MGHDK, CDR2 SYGVNS. This CDR3 is built from 17 residues. Trimming at V came to 9 bases and at J to 4 bases, leaving 17 bases not matched to a gene.

In its sample, this clonotype was seen many times. This chain uses TRBV18 with TRBJ2-1; 11 bases agree with TRBD1. The CDR3 covers 17 residues. The trim removed 2 bases at V and 4 bases at J, leaving 7 bases unmatched. Per germline, CDR1 KGHSH and CDR2 LQKENI. In DNA, the CDR3 is TGTGCCAGCTCACCAGTGGGACAGGGGGTTCCTTACAATGAGCAGTTCTTC. Residues: CASSPVGQGVPYNEQFF.

This clonotype was seen at least ten times. CDR3 loop: CAWSVAGAYEQYF. The CDR3, as DNA: TGTGCCTGGAGTGTAGCGGGAGCCTACGAGCAGTACTTC. The V gene is TRBV30, the J gene TRBJ2-7, with 8 bases aligning to TRBD2. Germline CDR1 GTSNPN, CDR2 SVGIG (reference sequence). The ends lost 0 bases at V and 2 bases at J; junction bases unmatched: 0. The CDR3 runs 13 residues.

The chain has TRBV20-1 and TRBJ1-2, with 7 bases fitting TRBD1. V lost 5 bases to trimming and J lost 4 bases; unmatched junction nucleotides: 7. Looked up from germline, CDR1 is DFQATT and CDR2 is SNEGSKA (reference sequence). The CDR3 consists of 13 residues. CDR3 protein: CSALPGTAYGYTF. CDR3 in DNA: TGCAGTGCTCTCCCCGGGACAGCCTATGGCTACACCTTC.